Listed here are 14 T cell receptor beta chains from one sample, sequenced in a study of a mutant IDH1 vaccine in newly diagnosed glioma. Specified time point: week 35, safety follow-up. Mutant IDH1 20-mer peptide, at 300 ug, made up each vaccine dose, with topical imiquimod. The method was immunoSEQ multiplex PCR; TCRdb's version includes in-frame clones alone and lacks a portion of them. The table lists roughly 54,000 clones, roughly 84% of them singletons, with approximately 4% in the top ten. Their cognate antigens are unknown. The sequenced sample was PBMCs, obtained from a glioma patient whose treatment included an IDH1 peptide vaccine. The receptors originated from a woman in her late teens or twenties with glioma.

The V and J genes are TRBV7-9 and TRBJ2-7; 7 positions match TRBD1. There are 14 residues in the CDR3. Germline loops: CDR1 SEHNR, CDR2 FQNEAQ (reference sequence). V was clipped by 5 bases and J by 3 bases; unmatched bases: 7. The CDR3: CASSLPGQSYEQYF. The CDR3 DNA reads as TGTGCCAGCAGCCTCCCGGGACAGAGCTACGAGCAGTACTTC.

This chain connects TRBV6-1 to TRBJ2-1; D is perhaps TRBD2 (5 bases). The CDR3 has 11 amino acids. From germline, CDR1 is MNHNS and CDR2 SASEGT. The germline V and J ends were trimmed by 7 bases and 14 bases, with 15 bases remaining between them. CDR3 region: CASIGGPLKFF. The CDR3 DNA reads TGTGCCAGCATAGGCGGGCCTCTAAAGTTCTTC.

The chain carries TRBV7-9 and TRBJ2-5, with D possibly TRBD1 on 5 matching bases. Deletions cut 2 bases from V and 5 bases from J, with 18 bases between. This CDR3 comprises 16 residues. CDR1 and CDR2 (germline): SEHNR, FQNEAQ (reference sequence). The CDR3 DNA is TGTGCCAGCAGCTTAATTGTTCTTGGGGCTGGTGAGACCCAGTACTTC. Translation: CASSLIVLGAGETQYF.

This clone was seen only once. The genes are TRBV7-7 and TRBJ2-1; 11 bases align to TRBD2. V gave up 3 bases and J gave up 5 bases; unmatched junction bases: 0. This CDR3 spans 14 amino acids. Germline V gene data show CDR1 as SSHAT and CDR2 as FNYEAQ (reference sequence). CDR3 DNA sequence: TGTGCCAGCAGCTTGGGACTAGCGGACAATGAGCAGTTCTTC. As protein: CASSLGLADNEQFF.

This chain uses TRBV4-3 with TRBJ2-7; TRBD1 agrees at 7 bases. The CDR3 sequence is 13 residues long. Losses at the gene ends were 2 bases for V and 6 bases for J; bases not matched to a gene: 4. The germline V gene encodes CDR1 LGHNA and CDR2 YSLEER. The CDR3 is CASSQRQGGEQYF. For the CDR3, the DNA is TGCGCCAGCAGCCAAAGACAGGGCGGCGAGCAGTACTTC.

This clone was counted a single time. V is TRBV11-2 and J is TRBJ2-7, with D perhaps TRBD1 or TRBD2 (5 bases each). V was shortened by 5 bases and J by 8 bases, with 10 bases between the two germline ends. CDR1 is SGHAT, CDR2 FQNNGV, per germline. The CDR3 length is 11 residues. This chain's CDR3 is CASSPGPQQYF. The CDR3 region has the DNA TGTGCCAGCAGCCCGGGACCACAGCAGTACTTC.

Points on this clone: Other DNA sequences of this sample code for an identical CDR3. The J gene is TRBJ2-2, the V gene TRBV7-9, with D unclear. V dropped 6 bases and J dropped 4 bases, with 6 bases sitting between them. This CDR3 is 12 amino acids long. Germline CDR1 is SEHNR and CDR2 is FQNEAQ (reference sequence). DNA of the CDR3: TGTGCCAGCAGTCTGAGCACCGGGGAGCTGTTTTTT. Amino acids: CASSLSTGELFF.

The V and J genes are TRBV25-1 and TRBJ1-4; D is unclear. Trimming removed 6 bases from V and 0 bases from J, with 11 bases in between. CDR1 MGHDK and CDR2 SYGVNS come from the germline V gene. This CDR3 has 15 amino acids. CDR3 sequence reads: CASSVWRATNEKLFF. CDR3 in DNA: TGTGCCAGCAGCGTCTGGCGTGCAACTAATGAAAAACTGTTTTTT.

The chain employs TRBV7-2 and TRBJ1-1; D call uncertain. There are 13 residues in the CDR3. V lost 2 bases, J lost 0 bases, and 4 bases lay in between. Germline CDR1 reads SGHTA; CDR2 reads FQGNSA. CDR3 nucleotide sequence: TGTGCCAGCAGCTTACAGATGAACACTGAAGCTTTCTTT. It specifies CASSLQMNTEAFF. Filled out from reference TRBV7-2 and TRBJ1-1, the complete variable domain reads GAGVSQSPSNKVTEKGKDVELRCDPISGHTALYWYRQSLGQGLEFLIYFQGNSAPDKSGLPSDRFSAERTGGSVSTLTIQRTQQEDSAVYLCASSLQMNTEAFFGQGTRLTVV.

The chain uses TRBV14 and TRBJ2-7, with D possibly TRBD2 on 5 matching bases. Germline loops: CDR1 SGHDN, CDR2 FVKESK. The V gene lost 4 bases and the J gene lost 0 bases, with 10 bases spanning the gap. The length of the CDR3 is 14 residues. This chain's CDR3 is CASSPVGGSYEQYF. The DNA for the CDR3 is TGTGCCAGCAGCCCCGTCGGAGGCTCCTACGAGCAGTACTTC.

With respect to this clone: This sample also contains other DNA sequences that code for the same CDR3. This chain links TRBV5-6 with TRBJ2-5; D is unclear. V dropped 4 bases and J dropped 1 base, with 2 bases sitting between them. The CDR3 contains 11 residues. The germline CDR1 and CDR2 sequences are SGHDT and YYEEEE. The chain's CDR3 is CASSLQETQYF. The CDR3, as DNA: TGTGCCAGCAGCCTCCAAGAGACCCAGTACTTC.

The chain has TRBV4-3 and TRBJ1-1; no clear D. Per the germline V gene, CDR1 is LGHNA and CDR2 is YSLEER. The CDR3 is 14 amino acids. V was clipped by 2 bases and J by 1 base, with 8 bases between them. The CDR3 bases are TGCGCCAGCAGCCAACGGACGGCGAACACTGAAGCTTTCTTT. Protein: CASSQRTANTEAFF.

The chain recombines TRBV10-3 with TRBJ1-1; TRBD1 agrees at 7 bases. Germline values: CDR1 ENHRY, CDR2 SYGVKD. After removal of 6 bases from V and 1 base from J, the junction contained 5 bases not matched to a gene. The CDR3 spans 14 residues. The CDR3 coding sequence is TGTGCCATCAGCCGATCAGGGGGGAACACTGAAGCTTTCTTT. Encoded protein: CAISRSGGNTEAFF.

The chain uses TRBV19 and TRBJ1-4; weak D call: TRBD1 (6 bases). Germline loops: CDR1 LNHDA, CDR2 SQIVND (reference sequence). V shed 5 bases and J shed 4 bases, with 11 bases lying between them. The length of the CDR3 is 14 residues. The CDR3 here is CASSWTANNEKLFF. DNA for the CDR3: TGTGCCAGTAGTTGGACAGCCAATAATGAAAAACTGTTTTTT.